The present T cell receptor beta chain was sequenced within a study of regulatory T cells in long-lasting Graves disease (dated by TCRdb to about 2021). Looking at the study overall: Newly diagnosed Graves' disease patients had taken antithyroid drugs for less than 3 months. This study used TCR sequencing and RNA sequencing of peripheral blood to compare persistent Graves' disease patients against newly diagnosed Graves' disease patients. The study was conducted in China and was registered as a clinical trial. A total of roughly 35 samples underwent TCR sequencing: around 13 from persistent and about 20 from newly diagnosed Graves' disease patients. General findings and caveats noted by the study authors: Lower TCR Shannon entropy and fewer highly expanded clones were observed in persistent Graves' disease patients than in newly diagnosed patients, which suggested clonal expansion. Sequencing and analysis were limited to the TCR beta chain. Only peripheral blood was studied, because thyroid tissue, the primary lesion, was inaccessible. The authors acknowledged the small sample size as a limitation that may reduce accuracy. Persistent disease showed preferential use of TRBV28, TRBJ1-2 and TRBJ2-5, whereas newly diagnosed disease favored TRBV20-1 and TRBJ2-1. More public clonotypes were shared among persistent patients (2,741) than among newly diagnosed patients (roughly 1,000).

Per the germline V gene, KGHDR is the CDR1 and SFDVKD is the CDR2. The CDR3 contains 14 residues, cysteine and phenylalanine counted. The only DNA kept is the CDR3, 42 bases in frame from the first base. The germline ends are 8 bases apart after V is trimmed by 2 bases and J by 2 bases. Libraries were made using multiplex PCR. TCRdb shows the sequencer as Illumina HiSeq 4000. iRepertoire HTBI primers and Arm-PCR amplification of CDR3 regions were used to construct TCR beta libraries. PCR products were gel purified before sequencing. Per the original workflow: Gene usage analysis of CDR3 amino acid clonotypes relied on the roughly 64 TRBV and about 15 TRBJ segments identified across samples. Filtered high-quality paired reads were merged into contigs using COPE and FqMerger. BLAST was used to align contigs to IMGT TRBV, TRBD and TRBJ reference genes, and CDR3 was defined according to IMGT. Any clonotype with a frequency above 0.1% was classified as a highly expanded clone. Shannon entropy was used to measure repertoire diversity, and the Gini coefficient was used to measure V-J evenness. Clonotypes shared by more than one individual were considered public. The raw public data were reprocessed by TCRdb itself: fastp quality trimming at Q25, MiXCR clonotype calling, in-frame beta chains only. Rows matching on CDR3 protein sequence are summarized as one entry with the most common DNA and genes. TCRdb, not the original authors, processed these V and J calls. Here the sample has about half a million distinct CDR3 sequences; about 11% occur a single time. The ten largest make up approximately 9% of the sample.

This clonotype was detected only a few times. Its antigen is not yet known. The record has no base qualities; no much larger clone is one base away. What this sample's time point label stands for: newly diagnosed GD, antithyroid drugs for less than 3 months. RNA was extracted from PBMCs in TRIzol for both TCR sequencing and RNA sequencing. The diagnosis of Graves' disease was made according to American Thyroid Association guidelines. Patients were recruited from an endocrinology department in Xi'an, China. From each patient, about 8.9 milliliters of peripheral blood was collected into an EDTA anticoagulant tube. Ficoll Paque Plus density gradient separation was used to isolate PBMCs, and no further T cell sorting was performed. An Agilent 2100 Bioanalyzer and agarose gel were used to check RNA quality, and a NanoDrop 2000 was used to measure RNA concentration. The same sample was also used in a study of T cells in Graves' hyperthyroidism and ophthalmopathy. As described in the second report: Stable Graves' hyperthyroidism was defined as no progression to ophthalmopathy during 18 months of follow-up. Hyperthyroidism patients were aged 18 to 65 years and newly diagnosed, with disease duration of less than 2 months. Patients with uncontrolled infections, other autoimmune diseases, pregnancy or lactation were excluded. Diagnoses were established on the basis of clinical symptoms, serum thyroxine and TRAb, thyroid ultrasound, and orbital computed tomography. For the first round of RT-PCR on the TCR CDR3, the HTBI primer set was used together with the Qiagen OneStep RT-PCR kit. Blood samples also contained most of the expanded thyroid clonotypes (frequency above 0.001), which suggests that blood repertoires may reflect thyroid immune responses. Ophthalmopathy was separated from stable hyperthyroidism by a 13 V-J signature model, with approximately 85% sensitivity and 81% to 82% specificity obtained in cross-validation and 80%/75% obtained in testing. In validation, the model predicted progression to ophthalmopathy with approximately 71% sensitivity and around 72% specificity, a median of approximately 6.7 months before onset. To identify TCR V-J signatures that set the groups apart, the researchers used a discovery cohort of more than 95 patients, made up of fewer than 50 with Graves' ophthalmopathy and about 59 with stable Graves' hyperthyroidism. Prospective prediction of ophthalmopathy was tested in an independent validation cohort consisting of about 19 hyperthyroidism patients and around 17 patients who later progressed to ophthalmopathy. The 95 to 100 discovery patients were randomly split 7:3 into training and test sets. In addition, the study compared T-cell repertoires in thyroid tissue and in blood from roughly 6 Graves' hyperthyroidism patients. Following sampling, methimazole starting at 30 mg daily was given to hyperthyroidism patients, and high-dose intravenous methylprednisolone was given to ophthalmopathy patients. Libraries were constructed in a second round of multiplex PCR, after which size selection and purification were performed. Sequencing of the libraries was done on an Illumina HiSeq2000 using paired-end 100 bp reads. SOAPnuke was used to process the raw data, with reads discarded if the reads contained adapters or uncalled bases, had a mean Phred below 15, or lacked an exact constant-primer or identifier match. High-quality paired reads were merged using COPE v1.2.5, and each unique nucleotide sequence was defined as a clonotype. MiTCR v1.1 was used to align clonotypes to the IMGT TRBV, TRBD and TRBJ reference segments. The analysis was restricted to V-J combinations with a frequency above 0.0001, which together covered over 99% of the repertoires. The TCS score was defined as the ratio of F50 (clonal expansion) to E x V (chaos), calculated using BLOSUM62-based TCRdist between CDR3 peptides within each V-J. Welch's t-statistics and random forest reduced just over 500 V-J features to 13, which were used in a naive Bayes classifier (R e1071). Sample size was not statistically predetermined, and investigators were not blinded to group allocation. According to the paper, TCR Vbeta CDR3 sequencing was carried out on 135 peripheral blood samples, which came from more than 40 ophthalmopathy, 70 to 80 hyperthyroidism and approximately 17 progressor patients.

The clonotype comes from a woman aged 25 to 39 with Graves disease. Donor details come from another sample of the same person, matched by shared clones. The sequenced sample was peripheral blood mononuclear cells (PBMCs), obtained at new diagnosis, from a patient treated with antithyroid drugs. The rearranged segments are TRBV24-1 and TRBJ2-5; perhaps TRBD2 is the D gene, with 6 bases matching. The nucleotide sequence reads as follows: TGTGCCACCAGTGATTGGGACTCTCAAGAGACCCAGTACTTC. It translates as CATSDWDSQETQYF.